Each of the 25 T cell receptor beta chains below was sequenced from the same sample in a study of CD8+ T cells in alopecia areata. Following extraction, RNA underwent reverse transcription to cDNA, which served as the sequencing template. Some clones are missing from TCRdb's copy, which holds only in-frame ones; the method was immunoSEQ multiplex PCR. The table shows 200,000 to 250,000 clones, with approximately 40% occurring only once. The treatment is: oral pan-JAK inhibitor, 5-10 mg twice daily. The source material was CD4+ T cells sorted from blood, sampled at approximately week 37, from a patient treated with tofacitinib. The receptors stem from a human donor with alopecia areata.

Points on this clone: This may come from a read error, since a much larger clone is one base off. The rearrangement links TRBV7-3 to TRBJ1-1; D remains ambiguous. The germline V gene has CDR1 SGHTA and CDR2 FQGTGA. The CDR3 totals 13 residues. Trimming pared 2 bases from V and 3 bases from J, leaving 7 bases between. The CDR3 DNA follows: TGTGCCAGCAGCTTAGGTCCGGACACTGAAGCTTTCTTT. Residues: CASSLGPDTEAFF. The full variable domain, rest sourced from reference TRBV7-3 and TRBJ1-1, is GAGVSQTPSNKVTEKGKYVELRCDPISGHTALYWYRQSLGQGPEFLIYFQGTGAADDSGLPNDRFFAVRPEGSVSTLKIQRTERGDSAVYLCASSLGPDTEAFFGQGTRLTVV.

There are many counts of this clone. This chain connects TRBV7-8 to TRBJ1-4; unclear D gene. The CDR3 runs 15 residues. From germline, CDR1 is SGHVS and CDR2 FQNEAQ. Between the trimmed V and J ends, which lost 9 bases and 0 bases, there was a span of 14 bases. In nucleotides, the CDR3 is TGTGCCAGTAGCAACGGAGGGACAACTAATGAAAAACTGTTTTTT. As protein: CASSNGGTTNEKLFF.

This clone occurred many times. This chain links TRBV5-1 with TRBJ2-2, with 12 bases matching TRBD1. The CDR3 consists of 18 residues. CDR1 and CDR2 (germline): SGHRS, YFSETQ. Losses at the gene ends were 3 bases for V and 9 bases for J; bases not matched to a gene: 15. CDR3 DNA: TGCGCCAGCAGCTCCGGGACAGGGGGCCGGGACCTCCCTCGGGAGCTGTTTTTT. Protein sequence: CASSSGTGGRDLPRELFF.

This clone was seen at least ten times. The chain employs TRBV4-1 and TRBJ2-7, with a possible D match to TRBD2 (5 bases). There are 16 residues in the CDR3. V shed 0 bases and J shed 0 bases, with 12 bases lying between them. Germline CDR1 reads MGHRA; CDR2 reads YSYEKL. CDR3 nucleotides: TGCGCCAGCAGCCAAGATCTGACGGGGAGCTCCTACGAGCAGTACTTC. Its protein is CASSQDLTGSSYEQYF.

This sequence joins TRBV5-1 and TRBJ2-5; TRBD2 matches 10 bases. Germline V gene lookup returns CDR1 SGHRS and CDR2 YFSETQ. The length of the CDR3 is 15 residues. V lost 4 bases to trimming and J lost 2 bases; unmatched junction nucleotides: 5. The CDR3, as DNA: TGCGCCAGCAGCCCCGGGACTAGCGCTCAAGAGACCCAGTACTTC. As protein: CASSPGTSAQETQYF.

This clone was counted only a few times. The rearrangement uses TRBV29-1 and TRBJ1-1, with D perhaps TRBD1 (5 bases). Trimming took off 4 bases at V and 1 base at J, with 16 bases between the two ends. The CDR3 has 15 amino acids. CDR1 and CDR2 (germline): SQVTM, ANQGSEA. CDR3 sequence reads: CSVVHRGSQNTEAFF. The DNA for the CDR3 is TGCAGCGTTGTACATAGGGGTTCCCAGAACACTGAAGCTTTCTTT.

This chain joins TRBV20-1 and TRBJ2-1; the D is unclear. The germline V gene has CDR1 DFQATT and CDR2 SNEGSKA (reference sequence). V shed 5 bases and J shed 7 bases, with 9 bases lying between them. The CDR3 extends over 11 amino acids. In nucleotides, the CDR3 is TGCAGTGCTTCGACCCGGAATGAGCAGTTCTTC. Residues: CSASTRNEQFF.

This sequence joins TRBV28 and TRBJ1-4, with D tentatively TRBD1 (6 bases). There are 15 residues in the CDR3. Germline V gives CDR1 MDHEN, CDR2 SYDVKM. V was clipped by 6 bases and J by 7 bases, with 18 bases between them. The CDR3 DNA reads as TGTGCCAGCAGCCTCCCCAGAGGGGGTGGTGAAAAACTGTTTTTT. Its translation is CASSLPRGGGEKLFF.

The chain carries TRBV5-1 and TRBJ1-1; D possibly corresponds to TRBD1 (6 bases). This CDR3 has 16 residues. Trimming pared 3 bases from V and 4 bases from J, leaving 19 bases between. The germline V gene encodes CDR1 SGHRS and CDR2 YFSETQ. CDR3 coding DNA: TGCGCCAGCAGCTCAAGAGTACAGGGATTAGGCACTGAAGCTTTCTTT. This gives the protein CASSSRVQGLGTEAFF.

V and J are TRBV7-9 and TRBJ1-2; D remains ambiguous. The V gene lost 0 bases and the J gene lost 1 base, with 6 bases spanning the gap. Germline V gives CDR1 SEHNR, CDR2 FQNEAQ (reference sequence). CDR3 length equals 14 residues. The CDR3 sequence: CASSLASLNYGYTF. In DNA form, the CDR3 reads TGTGCCAGCAGCTTAGCCAGCCTTAACTATGGCTACACCTTC.

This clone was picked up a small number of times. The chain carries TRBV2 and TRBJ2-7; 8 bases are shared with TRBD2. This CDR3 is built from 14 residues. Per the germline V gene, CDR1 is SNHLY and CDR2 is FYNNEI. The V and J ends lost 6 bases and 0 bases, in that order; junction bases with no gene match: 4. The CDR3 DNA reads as TGTGCCAGCAGGGTGACTAGCGTCTCCTACGAGCAGTACTTC. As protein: CASRVTSVSYEQYF.

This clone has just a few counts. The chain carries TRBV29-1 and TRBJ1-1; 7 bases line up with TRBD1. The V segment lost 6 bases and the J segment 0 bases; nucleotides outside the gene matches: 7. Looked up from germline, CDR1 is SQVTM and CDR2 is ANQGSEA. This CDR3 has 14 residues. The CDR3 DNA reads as TGCAGCGTCGTCCCGGACAGGATGAACACTGAAGCTTTCTTT. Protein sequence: CSVVPDRMNTEAFF.

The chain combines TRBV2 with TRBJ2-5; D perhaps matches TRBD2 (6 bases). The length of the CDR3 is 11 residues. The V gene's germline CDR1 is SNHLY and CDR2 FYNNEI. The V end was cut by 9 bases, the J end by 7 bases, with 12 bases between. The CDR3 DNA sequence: TGTGCCAGTATTAGCGGCAGGACCCAGTACTTC. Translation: CASISGRTQYF.

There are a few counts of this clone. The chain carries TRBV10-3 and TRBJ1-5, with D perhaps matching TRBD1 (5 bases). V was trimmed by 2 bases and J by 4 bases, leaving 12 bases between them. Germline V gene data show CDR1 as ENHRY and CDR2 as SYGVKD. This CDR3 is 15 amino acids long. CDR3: CAISETRVENQPQHF. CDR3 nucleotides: TGTGCCATCAGTGAGACCAGGGTGGAGAATCAGCCCCAGCATTTT.

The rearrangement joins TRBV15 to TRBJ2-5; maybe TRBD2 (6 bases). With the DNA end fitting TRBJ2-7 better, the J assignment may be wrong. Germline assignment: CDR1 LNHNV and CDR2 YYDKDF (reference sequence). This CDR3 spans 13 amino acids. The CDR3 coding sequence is TGTGCCACCAGCACTGGGACTTCCTACGAGCAGTACTTC. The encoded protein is CATSTGTSYEQYF.

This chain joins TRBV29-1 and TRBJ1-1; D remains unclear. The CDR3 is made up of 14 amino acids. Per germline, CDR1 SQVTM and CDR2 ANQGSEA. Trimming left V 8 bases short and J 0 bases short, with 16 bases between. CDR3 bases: TGCAGCTACATGCTGAAGCCCCTGAACACTGAAGCTTTCTTT. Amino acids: CSYMLKPLNTEAFF.

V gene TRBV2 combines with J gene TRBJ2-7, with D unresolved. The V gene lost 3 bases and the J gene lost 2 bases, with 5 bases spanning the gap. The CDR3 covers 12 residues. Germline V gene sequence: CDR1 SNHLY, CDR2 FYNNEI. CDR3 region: CASSDGPYEQYF. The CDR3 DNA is TGTGCCAGCAGTGATGGGCCCTACGAGCAGTACTTC.

CDR3 nucleotides: TGCGCCAGCAGCTTTAGCGGGAGTGGGAACATTCAGTACTTC. Protein: CASSFSGSGNIQYF. The chain is built from TRBV5-1 and TRBJ2-4, with 9 bases identical to TRBD2. The CDR3 sequence is 14 residues long. In germline, CDR1 is SGHRS, CDR2 YFSETQ. Trimming cost V 2 bases and J 7 bases; bases outside gene matches: 4.

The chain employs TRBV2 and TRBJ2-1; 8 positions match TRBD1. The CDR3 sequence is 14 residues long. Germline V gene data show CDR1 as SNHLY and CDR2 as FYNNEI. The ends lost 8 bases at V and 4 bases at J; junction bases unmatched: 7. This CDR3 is CASRDRNRYNEQFF. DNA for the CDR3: TGTGCCAGCCGGGACAGGAACAGATACAATGAGCAGTTCTTC.

The CDR3, as DNA: TGTGCCAGCAGTCAACTAGGGACACCATATGGCTACACCTTC. The encoded protein is CASSQLGTPYGYTF. The V gene is TRBV28, the J gene TRBJ1-2; a possible D gene is TRBD1 (6 bases). CDR1 is MDHEN, CDR2 SYDVKM, per germline. With 5 bases removed from V and 5 bases from J, the gap between germline ends came to 15 bases. The CDR3 runs to 14 residues.

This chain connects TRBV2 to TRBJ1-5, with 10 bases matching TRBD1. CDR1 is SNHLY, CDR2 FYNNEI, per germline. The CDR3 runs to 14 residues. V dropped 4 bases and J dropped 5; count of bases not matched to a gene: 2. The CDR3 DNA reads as TGTGCCAGCAGTGGACAGGGGGCGCATCAGCCCCAGCATTTT. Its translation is CASSGQGAHQPQHF.

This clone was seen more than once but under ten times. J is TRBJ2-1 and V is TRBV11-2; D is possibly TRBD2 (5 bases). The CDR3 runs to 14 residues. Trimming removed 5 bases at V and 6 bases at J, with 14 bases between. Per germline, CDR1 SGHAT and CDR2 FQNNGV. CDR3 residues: CASSGRARGNEQFF. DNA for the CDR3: TGTGCCAGCAGCGGCCGGGCCCGGGGCAATGAGCAGTTCTTC.

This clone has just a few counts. CDR3 bases: TGTGCCAGCAGCCGGGACCCCGATCCGCGGCTCGAAGCTTTCTTT. Amino acid sequence: CASSRDPDPRLEAFF. The chain links TRBV4-2 to TRBJ1-1; D is perhaps TRBD1 (5 bases). V was cut by 4 bases and J by 8 bases, with 20 bases left in between. This CDR3 comprises 15 residues. Germline assignment: CDR1 LGHNA and CDR2 YNFKEQ.

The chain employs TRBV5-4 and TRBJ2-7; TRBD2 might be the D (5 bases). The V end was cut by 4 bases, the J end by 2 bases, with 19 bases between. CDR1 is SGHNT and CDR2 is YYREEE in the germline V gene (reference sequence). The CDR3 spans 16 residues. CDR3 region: CASSPGPGRATYEQYF. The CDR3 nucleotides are TGTGCCAGCAGCCCCGGGCCTGGGCGGGCAACCTACGAGCAGTACTTC.

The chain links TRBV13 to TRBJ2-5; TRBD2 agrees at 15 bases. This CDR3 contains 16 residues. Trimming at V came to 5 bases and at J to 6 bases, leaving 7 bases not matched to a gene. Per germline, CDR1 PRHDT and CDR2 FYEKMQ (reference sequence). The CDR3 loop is CASSPGLAGGRKTQYF. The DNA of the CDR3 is TGTGCCAGCAGCCCCGGACTAGCGGGAGGGCGAAAGACCCAGTACTTC.